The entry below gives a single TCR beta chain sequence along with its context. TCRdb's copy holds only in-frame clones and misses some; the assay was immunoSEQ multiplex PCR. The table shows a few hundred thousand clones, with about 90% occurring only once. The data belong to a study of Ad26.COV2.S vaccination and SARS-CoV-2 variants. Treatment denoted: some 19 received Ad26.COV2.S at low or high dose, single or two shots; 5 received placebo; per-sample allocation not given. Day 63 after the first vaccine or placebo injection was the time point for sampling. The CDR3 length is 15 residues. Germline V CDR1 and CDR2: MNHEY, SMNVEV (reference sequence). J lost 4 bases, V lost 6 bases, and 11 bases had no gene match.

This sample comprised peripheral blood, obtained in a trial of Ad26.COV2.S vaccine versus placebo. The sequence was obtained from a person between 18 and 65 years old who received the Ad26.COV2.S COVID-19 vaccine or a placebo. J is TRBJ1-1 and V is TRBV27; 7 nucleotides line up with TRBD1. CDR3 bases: TGTGCCAGCAGGCTGGACAGGACTGTATCCACTGAAGCTTTCTTT. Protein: CASRLDRTVSTEAFF.